These 18 T cell receptor beta chains came from one sample sequenced in a study of vaccination and CD4 T cells after COVID-19. Sequencing of the DNA from cultured CD4+ T cells was carried out with the Oncomine TCR Beta short-read assay. TCRdb independently ran MiXCR on the PCR reads; one entry per CDR3 protein. This sample has about 21,000 distinct CDR3 sequences, with about 50% found just once. The treatment denotes: 10-day PBMC culture with coronavirus spike peptide pools or control peptides (ViraFEST assay). These TCRs' antigens remain unknown. Sequencing was performed on CD4+ T cells from blood, cultured in vitro. Receptors originate from a human donor who had recovered from COVID-19.

The chain combines TRBV12-3 or TRBV12-4 with TRBJ2-5; D is perhaps TRBD2 (6 bases). Trimming took 2 bases from V and 7 from J, leaving 14 bases between them. This CDR3 contains 14 residues. CDR3 DNA: TGTGCCAGCAGTTTAAAAGGGACTTTTGGGACCCAGTACTTC. Protein: CASSLKGTFGTQYF.

This clonotype appeared a few times. The chain uses TRBV6-2 or TRBV6-3 and TRBJ1-1, with 10 bases lining up with TRBD1. The J segment lost 0 bases and the V segment lost 1 base, leaving 2 bases of the junction unmatched. Germline V lookup: CDR1 MNHEY, CDR2 SVGEGT. The CDR3 extends over 16 amino acids. CDR3 sequence: CASSYWTGGMNTEAFF. CDR3 DNA sequence: TGTGCCAGCAGTTACTGGACAGGGGGGATGAACACTGAAGCTTTCTTT.

The chain is built from TRBV7-2 and TRBJ1-4; no definite D call. V lost 5 bases and J lost 4, with 8 bases in between. CDR1 is SGHTA, CDR2 FQGNSA, per germline. The CDR3 extends over 13 amino acids. CDR3 nucleotides: TGTGCCAGCAGCCCGCTGCGTAATGAAAAACTGTTTTTT. Encoded protein: CASSPLRNEKLFF.

The count of this clonotype is one. The V and J genes are TRBV10-3 and TRBJ1-6; 7 nucleotides agree with TRBD1. Germline V CDR1 and CDR2: ENHRY, SYGVKD. The CDR3 runs to 13 residues. Germline trimming cut 2 bases from V and 15 bases from J; bases unmatched to any gene: 7. CDR3 amino acids: CAISEGQAILLHF. CDR3 nucleotide sequence: TGTGCCATCAGTGAGGGACAGGCAATACTCCTCCACTTT.

V is TRBV7-9 and J is TRBJ2-3; no clear D. Per the germline V gene, CDR1 is SEHNR and CDR2 is FQNEAQ (reference sequence). Trimming removed 5 bases at V and 1 base at J, with 10 bases between. This CDR3 is 14 amino acids long. Here the CDR3 reads CASSARVGTDTQYF. The CDR3 DNA is TGTGCCAGCAGCGCACGGGTCGGCACAGATACGCAGTATTTT. Filled out from reference TRBV7-9 and TRBJ2-3, the complete variable domain reads DTGVSQNPRHKITKRGQNVTFRCDPISEHNRLYWYRQTLGQGPEFLTYFQNEAQLEKSRLLSDRFSAERPKGSFSTLEIQRTEQGDSAMYLCASSARVGTDTQYFGPGTRLTVL.

V gene TRBV6-4 combines with J gene TRBJ2-1, with D possibly being TRBD2 (6 bases). Germline V gene data show CDR1 as MRHNA and CDR2 as SNTAGT. The CDR3 has 15 residues. The V end lost 5 bases, the J end lost 5 bases, and 16 bases lay between the germline ends. This CDR3 is CASSFEAGNDNEQFF. CDR3 bases: TGTGCCAGCAGTTTCGAAGCGGGTAACGACAATGAGCAGTTCTTC.

The chain recombines TRBV7-2 with TRBJ2-3; no reliable D call. V dropped 5 bases and J dropped 2 bases, with 14 bases sitting between them. Germline V gene data show CDR1 as SGHTA and CDR2 as FQGNSA. This CDR3 has 15 residues. The CDR3, as DNA: TGTGCCAGCAGCGCTTCAGCAAGTCCCACAGATACGCAGTATTTT. This codes for CASSASASPTDTQYF.

V gene TRBV10-3 combines with J gene TRBJ2-5, with 9 bases aligning to TRBD1. CDR1 is ENHRY and CDR2 is SYGVKD in the germline V gene. Unmatched junction bases numbered 11, after V lost 2 bases and J lost 1 base. The CDR3 covers 18 residues. CDR3 region: CAISEAGTGKSSQETQYF. In DNA form, the CDR3 reads TGTGCCATCAGTGAGGCCGGGACAGGGAAGTCGTCCCAAGAGACCCAGTACTTC.

The sample holds a few counts of this clonotype. The rearrangement uses TRBV10-1 and TRBJ2-1, with 13 bases identical to TRBD2. The CDR3 is 16 residues long. The V and J ends lost 3 bases and 10 bases, in that order; junction bases with no gene match: 9. CDR1 is WNHNN, CDR2 SYGVQD, per germline (reference sequence). CDR3 in DNA: TGCGCCAGCAGTGATCCCACTAGCGGGAGGGCCCGGGAGCAGTTCTTC. It yields the protein CASSDPTSGRAREQFF.

The V gene is TRBV3-1, the J gene TRBJ2-5; weak D call: TRBD1 (5 bases). This CDR3 is built from 13 residues. Germline CDR1 LGHDT, CDR2 YNNKEL (reference sequence). The germline V and J ends were trimmed by 2 bases and 7 bases, with 11 bases remaining between them. CDR3 residues: CASSQFNQGTQYF. The DNA for the CDR3 is TGTGCCAGCAGCCAATTTAATCAGGGGACCCAGTACTTC.

DNA for the CDR3: TGTGCCAGCAGTGAGGACAGGGGGTACGAGCAGTACTTC. It encodes CASSEDRGYEQYF. The chain recombines TRBV11-2 with TRBJ2-7; the match to TRBD1 covers 10 bases. With 6 bases clipped from V and 4 bases from J, the junction kept 3 bases outside the gene matches. There are 13 residues in the CDR3. Germline V lookup: CDR1 SGHAT, CDR2 FQNNGV.

The J gene is TRBJ2-1, the V gene TRBV20-1, with 12 nucleotides matching TRBD2. The length of the CDR3 is 14 residues. Germline V lookup: CDR1 DFQATT, CDR2 SNEGSKA (reference sequence). The trim removed 7 bases at V and 9 bases at J, leaving 10 bases unmatched. The CDR3 is CSGTSGTPQGEQFF. The CDR3, as DNA: TGCAGTGGGACTAGCGGGACCCCTCAGGGTGAGCAGTTCTTC.

CDR3 residues: CAIKSGGYTF. The CDR3 DNA reads TGTGCCATCAAGAGTGGGGGCTACACCTTC. The V gene is TRBV12-3 or TRBV12-4, the J gene TRBJ1-2; D not certain. The V end lost 10 bases, the J end lost 8 bases, and 11 bases lay between the germline ends. The CDR3 has 10 residues.

The rearrangement uses TRBV20-1 and TRBJ2-3, with 8 bases identical to TRBD2. The CDR3 spans 16 residues. Germline values: CDR1 DFQATT, CDR2 SNEGSKA (reference sequence). Trimming at V came to 0 bases and at J to 5 bases, leaving 10 bases not matched to a gene. The CDR3 nucleotides are TGCAGTGCTAGAGATCTACGGGGGGGCCGGGGAGATACGCAGTATTTT. Translating it yields CSARDLRGGRGDTQYF.

The V call is TRBV29-1, the J call TRBJ1-1, with 9 bases fitting TRBD1. The junction had 3 bases not matched to a gene; V was cut back by 4 bases and J by 0 bases. Germline assignment: CDR1 SQVTM and CDR2 ANQGSEA. The CDR3 runs 14 residues. Written as DNA, the CDR3 is TGCAGCGTTGTAGGACAGGGGATGAACACTGAAGCTTTCTTT. Protein: CSVVGQGMNTEAFF.

This chain joins TRBV24-1 and TRBJ2-5, with 7 positions matching TRBD1. This CDR3 has 14 amino acids. V dropped 4 bases and J dropped 5; count of bases not matched to a gene: 6. In germline, CDR1 is KGHDR, CDR2 SFDVKD. CDR3 sequence (DNA): TGTGCCACCAGTGACCCTAGGGGGCTGGAGACCCAGTACTTC. Its translation is CATSDPRGLETQYF.

The gene calls are TRBV10-3 and TRBJ1-1, with TRBD1 matching over 7 bases. The CDR3 is made up of 16 amino acids. Germline CDR1 ENHRY, CDR2 SYGVKD. The J segment lost 4 bases and the V segment lost 5 bases, leaving 13 bases of the junction unmatched. Written as DNA, the CDR3 is TGTGCCATCAGTACTTTGTTGAGGGCAGGGGGCACTGAAGCTTTCTTT. Protein: CAISTLLRAGGTEAFF.

The chain employs TRBV7-2 and TRBJ1-5; no firm D call. CDR3 length equals 14 residues. In germline, CDR1 is SGHTA, CDR2 FQGNSA. Trimming pared 0 bases from V and 6 bases from J, leaving 9 bases between. This CDR3 is CASSLAGTGQPQHF. The CDR3 nucleotides are TGTGCCAGCAGCTTAGCCGGTACTGGTCAGCCCCAGCATTTT.